The 31 T cell receptor beta chains given below trace back to one sample, sequenced in a study of blood T cells in healthy people across ages. Sample-barcoded 5' priming and a J-beta primer mix drove a second PCR of about 6 to 12 cycles. MiXCR, applied by TCRdb to the 5' RACE reads, yields one record per CDR3 protein. This table has under 1,100,000 distinct CDR3 sequences, about 23% appearing once. These data were also reused for a study on T cells of mothers and their children.

The sample consisted of blood. The receptors stem from a girl aged 2 to 9 in good health.

This clonotype was observed a handful of times. The CDR3 DNA is TGCAGCGTTGAATCTTTCCGGGAAGGGAGTGAAAAACTGTTTTTT. Its protein product is CSVESFREGSEKLFF. This rearrangement joins TRBV29-1 to TRBJ1-4; D uncertain. The V end was cut by 2 bases, the J end by 7 bases, with 17 bases between. The CDR3 covers 15 residues. CDR1 is SQVTM, CDR2 ANQGSEA, per germline.

A few counts support this clonotype. This chain links TRBV6-5 with TRBJ2-1, with D tentatively TRBD1 or TRBD2 (5 bases each). Germline CDR1 MNHEY, CDR2 SVGAGI. Trimming stripped 6 bases from V and 8 bases from J, with 17 bases between. The CDR3 is 14 residues long. CDR3 bases: TGTGCCAGCAGGGCACTAGACATACAGGATGAGCAGTTCTTC. As protein: CASRALDIQDEQFF.

The chain couples TRBV19 to TRBJ2-7, with TRBD1 matching over 12 bases. CDR1 is LNHDA and CDR2 is SQIVND in the germline V gene (reference sequence). This CDR3 is built from 13 residues. V shed 10 bases, J shed 7 bases, and the junction held 8 bases outside the gene matches. CDR3 bases: TGTGCCACTTCCGGGACAGGGGGCTTGGAGCAGTACTTC. As protein: CATSGTGGLEQYF.

This clonotype occurred a few times. The chain couples TRBV5-6 to TRBJ1-2; D is undetermined. The CDR3 spans 14 residues. CDR1 is SGHDT and CDR2 is YYEEEE in the germline V gene. V was clipped by 2 bases and J by 0 bases, with 8 bases between them. The CDR3 DNA reads as TGTGCCAGCAGCTTCTCCGCGCCTAACTATGGCTACACCTTC. Amino acids: CASSFSAPNYGYTF.

This clonotype was detected once. This chain uses TRBV4-2 with TRBJ2-7; 7 bases line up with TRBD1. The germline V gene has CDR1 LGHNA and CDR2 YNFKEQ. The CDR3 spans 18 residues. The junction had 15 bases not matched to a gene; V was cut back by 1 base and J by 3 bases. CDR3 region: CASSQGLIGGTANYEQYF. CDR3 bases: TGTGCCAGCAGCCAAGGTCTGATAGGTGGGACAGCCAACTACGAGCAGTACTTC.

This clonotype was recorded a few times. The chain has TRBV24-1 and TRBJ2-1; D is undetermined. Trimming pared 8 bases from V and 3 bases from J, leaving 19 bases between. Germline lookup yields CDR1 KGHDR and CDR2 SFDVKD. The CDR3 has 16 residues. As DNA, the CDR3 is TGTGCCACCAACCCAAGAGCAGTGGGAAGCTACAATGAGCAGTTCTTC. Translation: CATNPRAVGSYNEQFF.

This chain connects TRBV4-1 to TRBJ1-4, with a weak D call TRBD1 (6 bases). Looked up from germline, CDR1 is MGHRA and CDR2 is YSYEKL. The CDR3 covers 13 residues. V lost 0 bases to trimming and J lost 10 bases, with 9 bases between them. For the CDR3, the DNA is TGCGCCAGCAGCCAAGAGACAGGCGCAAAACTGTTTTTT. Protein sequence: CASSQETGAKLFF.

This clonotype turned up a few times. CDR3 in amino acids: CASSSWGQREARYEQYF. In nucleotides, the CDR3 is TGTGCCAGCAGTTCATGGGGTCAGCGGGAGGCAAGGTACGAGCAGTACTTC. This chain connects TRBV27 to TRBJ2-7; 9 bases match TRBD2. The CDR3 is made up of 17 amino acids. The germline V gene encodes CDR1 MNHEY and CDR2 SMNVEV (reference sequence). V lost 4 bases and J lost 4; bases outside the gene matches: 14.

This clonotype occurred a few times. V gene TRBV13 combines with J gene TRBJ2-7, with D tentatively TRBD1 or TRBD2 (5 bases each). This CDR3 contains 13 residues. CDR1 is PRHDT and CDR2 is FYEKMQ in the germline V gene (reference sequence). With 5 bases removed from V and 7 bases from J, the gap between germline ends came to 15 bases. CDR3 amino acids: CASSRDESEEQYF. The DNA of the CDR3 is TGTGCCAGCAGCCGGGACGAAAGTGAGGAGCAGTACTTC.

The J gene is TRBJ2-7, the V gene TRBV6-5; possible D gene TRBD2, 6 bases. CDR1 is MNHEY and CDR2 is SVGAGI in the germline V gene. The CDR3 has 15 amino acids. The V end was cut by 2 bases, the J end by 1 base, with 12 bases between. The CDR3 coding sequence is TGTGCCAGCAGTTACGGCGGGGCCCCTTCCTACGAGCAGTACTTC. Residues: CASSYGGAPSYEQYF.

This chain joins TRBV12-3 or TRBV12-4 and TRBJ2-5, with D uncertain. The tail of the sequence fits TRBJ2-7 better, so the J call may be wrong. This CDR3 spans 12 amino acids. The CDR3 spells CASSSKTYEQYF. The CDR3, as DNA: TGTGCCAGCAGTTCTAAGACCTACGAGCAGTACTTC.

This chain connects TRBV29-1 to TRBJ2-5; possible D gene TRBD2, 5 bases. TRBJ2-1 matches the DNA end more closely, so the J call is doubtful. Germline V gene data show CDR1 as SQVTM and CDR2 as ANQGSEA. The CDR3 covers 11 residues. Here the CDR3 DNA reads TGCAGCGTTGAGAGGGCCCTGGAGCAGTTCTTC. This codes for CSVERALEQFF.

The CDR3 region is CASSYRPGLAYNEQFF. CDR3 nucleotides: TGTGCCAGCAGTTACCGGCCGGGACTAGCGTATAATGAGCAGTTCTTC. J is TRBJ2-1 and V is TRBV27, with TRBD2 identical over 10 bases. J gave up 7 bases and V 4 bases, and 10 bases lay outside the gene matches. The CDR3 length is 16 residues. Germline CDR1 is MNHEY and CDR2 is SMNVEV (reference sequence).

This chain uses TRBV29-1 with TRBJ1-4; 8 positions agree with TRBD1. The trim removed 6 bases at V and 7 bases at J, leaving 4 bases unmatched. CDR3 size: 12 residues. Germline CDR1 is SQVTM and CDR2 is ANQGSEA. DNA for the CDR3: TGCAGCGTGCAGGGGGCGCGTGAAAAACTGTTTTTT. This gives the protein CSVQGAREKLFF. Full variable domain (rest looked up from reference TRBV29-1 and TRBJ1-4): SAVISQKPSRDICQRGTSLTIQCQVDSQVTMMFWYRQQPGQSLTLIATANQGSEATYESGFVIDKFPISRPNLTFSTLTVSNMSPEDSSIYLCSVQGAREKLFFGSGTQLSVL.

The V and J genes are TRBV4-2 and TRBJ2-5; D is perhaps TRBD1 or TRBD2 (5 bases each). There are 13 residues in the CDR3. Trimming cost V 0 bases and J 11 bases, with 13 bases left between them. Germline V gives CDR1 LGHNA, CDR2 YNFKEQ. CDR3 loop: CASSQDELGVQYF. In DNA, the CDR3 is TGTGCCAGCAGCCAAGATGAGTTGGGGGTTCAGTACTTC.

This clonotype was found a few times. The chain couples TRBV2 to TRBJ2-5; no clear D gene. V lost 4 bases and J 5 bases, leaving 14 bases between the germline ends. CDR1 and CDR2 (germline): SNHLY, FYNNEI. The CDR3 totals 14 residues. As DNA, the CDR3 is TGTGCCAGCAGTGTTTATCGGCCAGCGGAGACCCAGTACTTC. Protein sequence: CASSVYRPAETQYF.

V is TRBV27 and J is TRBJ2-4, with D perhaps TRBD1 (6 bases). V lost 4 bases and J 5 bases, leaving 9 bases between the germline ends. From germline, CDR1 is MNHEY and CDR2 SMNVEV (reference sequence). This CDR3 has 13 residues. CDR3 sequence reads: CASSSPGENIQYF. CDR3 in DNA: TGTGCCAGCAGTTCCCCAGGGGAAAACATTCAGTACTTC.

This clonotype has a handful of counts. The CDR3 spells CASSQDQGQNEKLFF. CDR3 sequence (DNA): TGTGCCAGCAGCCAAGATCAGGGACAGAATGAAAAACTGTTTTTT. This chain links TRBV14 with TRBJ1-4; 7 bases agree with TRBD1. Germline CDR1 and CDR2: SGHDN and FVKESK. CDR3 size: 15 residues. V lost 0 bases, J lost 5 bases, and 3 bases stayed unmatched.

This clonotype was observed a few times. The genes are TRBV7-2 and TRBJ2-5, with TRBD2 identical over 9 bases. The last part of the DNA fits TRBJ2-7 better; the J call may be wrong. The CDR3 loop spans 15 amino acids. Looked up from germline, CDR1 is SGHTA and CDR2 is FQGNSA. CDR3 loop: CASSTPGLAYYEQYF. The CDR3 DNA is TGTGCCAGCAGCACCCCGGGACTAGCATATTACGAGCAGTACTTC.

The chain couples TRBV6-1 to TRBJ2-1, with 8 bases matching TRBD2. The CDR3 is made up of 15 amino acids. The trim removed 5 bases at V and 4 bases at J, leaving 7 bases unmatched. Germline V gene lookup returns CDR1 MNHNS and CDR2 SASEGT. The CDR3 loop is CASSFIGGGYNEQFF. CDR3 nucleotides: TGTGCCAGCAGTTTTATCGGCGGGGGGTACAATGAGCAGTTCTTC.

This clonotype was observed a handful of times. The chain joins TRBV6-6 to TRBJ2-3; 12 positions agree with TRBD2. The CDR3 runs to 15 residues. Germline CDR1 MNHNY, CDR2 SVGAGI (reference sequence). V lost 6 bases, J lost 5 bases, and 6 bases stayed unmatched. CDR3 nucleotides: TGTGCCAGCAGGCTAGCGGGGGGGCAGGTAGATACGCAGTATTTT. Encoded protein: CASRLAGGQVDTQYF.

This clonotype was detected only a few times. The J gene is TRBJ2-5, the V gene TRBV5-1, with D maybe TRBD2 (6 bases). TRBJ2-1 explains the end of the DNA better; the J call may be wrong. The CDR3 consists of 15 residues. CDR1 is SGHRS, CDR2 YFSETQ, per germline. The CDR3 sequence: CASSFGAGNNNEQFF. The DNA for the CDR3 is TGCGCCAGCAGCTTCGGGGCGGGGAATAACAATGAGCAGTTCTTC.

The chain couples TRBV12-3 or TRBV12-4 to TRBJ2-5, with TRBD2 matching 9 bases. The J call is uncertain, as TRBJ2-7 better fits the DNA end. The CDR3 is 14 residues long. CDR3 DNA: TGTGCCAGCAGTTTTGCGGGAGGGATCGACGAGCAGTACTTC. Amino acid sequence: CASSFAGGIDEQYF.

This clonotype was found a few times. The CDR3 DNA reads TGTGCCGTCGGGGTCGACCGACACCAAGAGACCCAGTACTTC. Amino acid sequence: CAVGVDRHQETQYF. The rearrangement links TRBV19 to TRBJ2-5; the D gene is possibly TRBD2 (5 bases). V gave up 11 bases and J gave up 0 bases, with 16 bases separating them. Germline CDR1 reads LNHDA; CDR2 reads SQIVND (reference sequence). This CDR3 is built from 14 residues. Together with reference TRBV19 and TRBJ2-5, the CDR3 gives the full variable domain: DGGITQSPKYLFRKEGQNVTLSCEQNLNHDAMYWYRQDPGQGLRLIYYSQIVNDFQKGDIAEGYSVSREKKESFPLTVTSAQKNPTAFYLCAVGVDRHQETQYFGPGTRLLVL.

This clonotype has just a few counts. V usage is TRBV27 and J usage is TRBJ2-3, with 7 positions matching TRBD2. The CDR3 totals 13 residues. V lost 7 bases and J lost 6; bases outside the gene matches: 7. Germline V CDR1 and CDR2: MNHEY, SMNVEV (reference sequence). The CDR3: CASTPGGGDTQYF. The CDR3 DNA is TGTGCCAGCACCCCGGGAGGCGGGGATACGCAGTATTTT.

This clonotype was observed a few times. V is TRBV7-2 and J is TRBJ1-4; maybe TRBD1 (5 bases). V was clipped by 2 bases and J by 6 bases, with 10 bases between them. CDR1 SGHTA and CDR2 FQGNSA come from the germline V gene. This CDR3 contains 14 residues. CDR3 DNA sequence: TGTGCCAGCAGCTTAAAAGGGGTGCATGAAAAACTGTTTTTT. It codes for CASSLKGVHEKLFF.

This clonotype was picked up a small number of times. The chain recombines TRBV14 with TRBJ1-5; no reliable D call. CDR1 and CDR2 from the germline V gene are SGHDN and FVKESK. The CDR3 length is 12 residues. V was cut by 6 bases and J by 5 bases, with 8 bases left in between. The CDR3 nucleotides read TGTGCCAGCAGTAAAGGCTATCAGCCCCAGCATTTT. Its translation: CASSKGYQPQHF.

This chain links TRBV7-9 with TRBJ2-5; TRBD2 matches at 9 bases. CDR1 and CDR2 from the germline V gene are SEHNR and FQNEAQ (reference sequence). V lost 5 bases to trimming and J lost 3 bases; unmatched junction nucleotides: 10. CDR3 size: 16 residues. CDR3 nucleotides: TGTGCCAGCAGCCCATTACCGACTAGCGGAAAAGAGACCCAGTACTTC. This sequence encodes CASSPLPTSGKETQYF.

This chain uses TRBV27 with TRBJ2-5, with 10 bases that match TRBD2. In germline, CDR1 is MNHEY, CDR2 SMNVEV (reference sequence). This CDR3 spans 15 amino acids. V lost 6 bases, J lost 5 bases, and 9 bases stayed unmatched. CDR3 nucleotide sequence: TGTGCCAGCAGCCAAGGGACTAGCGTTTGGGAGACCCAGTACTTC. Its translation is CASSQGTSVWETQYF.

The table lists this clonotype with a few counts. J is TRBJ2-5 and V is TRBV12-3 or TRBV12-4; D may be TRBD1 or TRBD2 (6 bases each). V lost 5 bases and J lost 4, with 17 bases in between. There are 15 residues in the CDR3. The CDR3 DNA follows: TGTGCCAGCAGTAGATTACAGGGAGGAAGAGAGACCCAGTACTTC. Encoded protein: CASSRLQGGRETQYF.

V gene TRBV27 combines with J gene TRBJ1-4; possibly TRBD1 for D (6 bases). CDR1 and CDR2 (germline): MNHEY, SMNVEV (reference sequence). The CDR3 is 14 residues long. Trimming removed 5 bases from V and 8 bases from J, with 15 bases in between. CDR3 DNA: TGTGCCAGCAGTCACGAGGGGGTAGGAGAAAAACTGTTTTTT. This gives the protein CASSHEGVGEKLFF.